The 14 T cell receptor beta chains in this list originate from one sample, sequenced in a study of cytomegalovirus exposure and HLA in healthy donors. PCR primers comprised 60 Vbeta and 13 Jbeta primers. Measured with immunoSEQ multiplex PCR; TCRdb has only the in-frame clones, and not every one. The top ten clones hold about an eighth of a sample with 150,000 or so clones, over 70% of them seen once. Sequences were obtained from PBMCs. The receptor source for this set is a woman aged 40-49 years in good health and CMV-seronegative.

This clone appeared once. V usage is TRBV11-2 and J usage is TRBJ2-7; no clear D gene. CDR1 and CDR2 from the germline V gene are SGHAT and FQNNGV. The V end lost 5 bases, the J end lost 7 bases, and 9 bases lay between the germline ends. The CDR3 length is 11 residues. The DNA for the CDR3 is TGTGCCAGCAGCGAATTCCTAGAGCAGTACTTC. This gives the protein CASSEFLEQYF.

This clone was picked up one time. This specimen includes other DNA sequences encoding the same CDR3. The rearrangement links TRBV29-1 to TRBJ1-2; D is perhaps TRBD1 (5 bases). Germline CDR1 and CDR2: SQVTM and ANQGSEA. The CDR3 has 12 amino acids. V dropped 4 bases and J dropped 1 base, with 7 bases sitting between them. The CDR3 coding sequence is TGCAGCGTTGGCGACAGTAACTATGGCTACACCTTC. Residues: CSVGDSNYGYTF.

The CDR3 coding sequence is TGTGCCAGCAGCCAAGATTTACTAGGGTACAACTACGAGCAGTACTTC. Translated: CASSQDLLGYNYEQYF. This rearrangement joins TRBV14 to TRBJ2-7; a weak D match, TRBD2 (5 bases). Germline V gene data show CDR1 as SGHDN and CDR2 as FVKESK. The V gene lost 0 bases and the J gene lost 3 bases, with 15 bases spanning the gap. The CDR3 has 16 residues.

The CDR3 loop reads CASSVQPSGGSYNEQFF. The DNA for the CDR3 is TGTGCCAGCAGCGTCCAACCTAGCGGGGGATCCTACAATGAGCAGTTCTTC. V and J are TRBV7-3 and TRBJ2-1; 10 nucleotides align to TRBD2. Germline V gives CDR1 SGHTA, CDR2 FQGTGA. The CDR3 is 17 amino acids. With V trimmed by 5 bases and J by 1 base, 8 bases remained unmatched.

V and J are TRBV5-6 and TRBJ2-1; TRBD1 might be the D (6 bases). This CDR3 is built from 16 residues. With 3 bases removed from V and 7 bases from J, the gap between germline ends came to 20 bases. Germline loops: CDR1 SGHDT, CDR2 YYEEEE. CDR3 sequence reads: CASSWRTPRRGNEQFF. The CDR3 nucleotides read TGTGCCAGCAGCTGGCGGACCCCCCGAAGGGGGAATGAGCAGTTCTTC.

This clone has just one count. CDR3 region: CAWSSQRRGEKLFF. For the CDR3, the DNA is TGTGCCTGGAGTTCACAGAGGAGGGGTGAAAAACTGTTTTTT. This sequence joins TRBV30 and TRBJ1-4, with D maybe TRBD1 (5 bases). This CDR3 is 14 amino acids long. V gave up 2 bases and J gave up 7 bases, with 14 bases separating them. Germline assignment: CDR1 GTSNPN and CDR2 SVGIG (reference sequence).

This chain links TRBV7-3 with TRBJ2-6; TRBD1 aligns across 7 bases. The CDR3 extends over 13 amino acids. CDR1 and CDR2 (germline): SGHTA, FQGTGA. J gave up 14 bases and V 2 bases, and 6 bases lay outside the gene matches. The CDR3: CASSLGQDRFLTF. CDR3 sequence (DNA): TGTGCCAGCAGCTTAGGACAGGATAGATTCCTGACTTTC.

The chain is built from TRBV28 and TRBJ1-4; 8 nucleotides align to TRBD1. The CDR3 has 19 amino acids. V lost 6 bases to trimming and J lost 8 bases; unmatched junction nucleotides: 23. Germline CDR1 MDHEN, CDR2 SYDVKM. The CDR3 is CASSLGYRQGPTQGEKLFF. CDR3 sequence (DNA): TGTGCCAGCAGCCTCGGTTATAGACAGGGGCCAACTCAAGGGGAAAAACTGTTTTTT.

CDR3 coding DNA: TGTGCCAGCAGCCAACGAGTCCGGGGGGACACTGAAGCTTTCTTT. Its protein product is CASSQRVRGDTEAFF. The gene calls are TRBV4-2 and TRBJ1-1, with a weak D call TRBD1 (5 bases). Per the germline V gene, CDR1 is LGHNA and CDR2 is YNFKEQ. The CDR3 is 15 residues long. Trimming pared 2 bases from V and 3 bases from J, leaving 13 bases between.

The chain uses TRBV15 and TRBJ2-2; D not resolved. Trimming shortened V by 5 bases and J by 0 bases, and 7 bases separated the two germline ends. CDR1 LNHNV and CDR2 YYDKDF come from the germline V gene (reference sequence). The CDR3 is 14 residues long. The CDR3 reads CATSLRANTGELFF. The CDR3 bases are TGTGCCACCAGCCTCCGGGCGAACACCGGGGAGCTGTTTTTT. The whole variable domain, filled in from reference TRBV15 and TRBJ2-2, reads DAMVIQNPRYQVTQFGKPVTLSCSQTLNHNVMYWYQQKSSQAPKLLFHYYDKDFNNEADTPDNFQSRRPNTSFCFLDIRSPGLGDTAMYLCATSLRANTGELFFGEGSRLTVL.

In nucleotides, the CDR3 is TGTGCCAGCGGTACAGACTACGAGCAGTACTTC. As protein: CASGTDYEQYF. The V and J genes are TRBV6-5 and TRBJ2-7; D is uncertain. Trimming pared 8 bases from V and 3 bases from J, leaving 8 bases between. In germline, CDR1 is MNHEY, CDR2 SVGAGI. The CDR3 covers 11 residues.

This sequence joins TRBV6-1 and TRBJ1-1; D gene unclear. The CDR3 runs 14 residues. Germline V gene data show CDR1 as MNHNS and CDR2 as SASEGT. Trimming cost V 7 bases and J 1 base, with 13 bases left between them. The CDR3 reads CASMIYGGNTEAFF. Here the CDR3 DNA reads TGTGCCAGCATGATATACGGTGGGAACACTGAAGCTTTCTTT.

This clone was seen only once. This chain connects TRBV6-1 to TRBJ2-7, with 9 bases lining up with TRBD2. The CDR3 consists of 16 residues. The ends lost 0 bases at V and 5 bases at J; junction bases unmatched: 8. The germline V gene has CDR1 MNHNS and CDR2 SASEGT. CDR3 DNA: TGTGCCAGCAGTGAAGCGCGGTTAGCGGGAGCTCACGAGCAGTACTTC. This encodes CASSEARLAGAHEQYF.

A few counts support this clone. At one end, the junction sequence differs from germline, possibly due to a read error. The V gene is TRBV11-2, the J gene TRBJ2-6; maybe TRBD1 (5 bases). This CDR3 region has 16 residues. Germline CDR1 SGHAT, CDR2 FQNNGV. The CDR3 DNA reads as TGTGCCAGCAGCTTAGAAGGTGTCGCTGGGGCCAACGGCCTGACTTTC. Residues: CASSLEGVAGANGLTF.